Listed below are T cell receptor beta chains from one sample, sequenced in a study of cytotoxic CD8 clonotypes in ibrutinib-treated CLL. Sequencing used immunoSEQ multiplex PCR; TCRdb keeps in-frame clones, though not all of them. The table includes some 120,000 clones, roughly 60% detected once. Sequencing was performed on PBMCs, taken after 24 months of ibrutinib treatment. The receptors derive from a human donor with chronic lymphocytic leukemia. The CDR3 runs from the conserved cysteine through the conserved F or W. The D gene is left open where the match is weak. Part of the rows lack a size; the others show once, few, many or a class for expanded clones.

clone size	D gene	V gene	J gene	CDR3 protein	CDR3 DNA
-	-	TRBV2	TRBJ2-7	CASSEQGTEQYF	TGTGCCAGCAGTGAGCAGGGGACCGAGCAGTACTTC
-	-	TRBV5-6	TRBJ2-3	CASSPFGTDTQYF	TGTGCCAGCAGCCCTTTTGGCACAGATACGCAGTATTTT
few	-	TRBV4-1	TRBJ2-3	CASSQVQLLGTDTQYF	TGCGCCAGCAGCCAAGTTCAGCTCTTAGGCACAGATACGCAGTATTTT
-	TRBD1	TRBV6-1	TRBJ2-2	CASSEPGQGAGELFF	TGTGCCAGCAGTGAGCCGGGACAGGGGGCCGGGGAGCTGTTTTTT
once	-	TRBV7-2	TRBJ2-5	CASSLDPGPSSTKYF	TGTGCCAGCAGCTTAGACCCCGGTCCCTCAAGCACTAAGTACTTC
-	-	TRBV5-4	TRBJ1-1	CASSSEVGGTEAFF	TGTGCCAGCAGCTCCGAGGTTGGCGGCACTGAAGCTTTCTTT
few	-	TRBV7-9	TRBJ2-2	CASSLTDSTGELFF	TGTGCCAGCAGCTTAACGGACAGCACCGGGGAGCTGTTTTTT
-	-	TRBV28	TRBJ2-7	CASRQMTELSSYEQYF	TGTGCCAGCAGACAAATGACAGAACTGAGCTCCTACGAGCAGTACTTC
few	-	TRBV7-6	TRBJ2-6	CASSLGSGANVLTF	TGTGCCAGCAGCTTAGGATCTGGGGCCAACGTCCTGACTTTC
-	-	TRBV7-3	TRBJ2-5	CASSPSGRSQETQYF	TGTGCCAGCAGCCCCTCCGGACGGAGCCAAGAGACCCAGTACTTC
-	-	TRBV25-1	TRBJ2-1	CASSILGDEQFF	TGTGCCAGCAGCATACTCGGGGATGAGCAGTTCTTC
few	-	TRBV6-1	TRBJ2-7	CASSEPPVRYEQYF	TGTGCCAGCAGTGAGCCCCCAGTCCGCTACGAGCAGTACTTC
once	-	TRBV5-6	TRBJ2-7	CASSLVPYVYEQYF	TGTGCCAGCAGCTTGGTCCCCTACGTCTACGAGCAGTACTTC
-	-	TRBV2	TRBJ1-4	CASILVQGKLFF	TGTGCCAGCATCCTAGTACAGGGAAAACTGTTTTTT
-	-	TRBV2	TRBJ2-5	CASSMGHQETQYF	TGTGCCAGCAGTATGGGGCACCAAGAGACCCAGTACTTC